The clone carrying this T cell receptor beta chain was observed once. Its specificity is not known. This CDR3 is also generated by other DNA sequences in the sample. The sorted-subset replicate PCRs were given 200 ng DNA, which is 31,000 or so T cell genomes. Some clones are missing from TCRdb's copy, which holds only in-frame ones; the method was immunoSEQ multiplex PCR. The table includes 550,000 to 600,000 clones, roughly 98% detected once. Naivety among CD8 cells was defined by CD45RO negativity and positive CCR7 selection, thereby excluding terminally differentiated effector memory CD45RA+ cells. Donors comprised only Caucasian adults living in Nashville, Tennessee. The sample is drawn from a study of shared clonotypes between healthy human individuals. Study conclusions and caveats: Non-shared clonotypes showed lower generation probabilities than clonotypes common to all four donors.

The CDR3 has 15 amino acids. With 4 bases clipped from V and 4 bases from J, the junction kept 6 bases outside the gene matches. Per the germline V gene, CDR1 is SEHNR and CDR2 is FQNEAQ (reference sequence). The sequenced material came from naive CD8+ T cells sorted from blood. The V call is TRBV7-9, the J call TRBJ2-7; 11 positions agree with TRBD1. The source of this sequence is a young man in good health. CDR3 region: CASSSSDRGLYEQYF. DNA for the CDR3: TGTGCCAGCAGCTCGTCGGACAGGGGGCTTTACGAGCAGTACTTC.